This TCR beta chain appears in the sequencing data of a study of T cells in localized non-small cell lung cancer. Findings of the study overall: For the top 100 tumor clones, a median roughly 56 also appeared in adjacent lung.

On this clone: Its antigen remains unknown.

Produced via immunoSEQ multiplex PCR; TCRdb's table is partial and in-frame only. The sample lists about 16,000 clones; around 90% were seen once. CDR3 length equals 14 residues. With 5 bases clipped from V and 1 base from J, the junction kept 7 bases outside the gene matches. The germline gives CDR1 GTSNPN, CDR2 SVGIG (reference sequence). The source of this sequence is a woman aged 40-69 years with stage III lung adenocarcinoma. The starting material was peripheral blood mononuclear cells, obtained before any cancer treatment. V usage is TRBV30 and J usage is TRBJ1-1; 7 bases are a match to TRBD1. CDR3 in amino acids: CAWETGAGNTEAFF. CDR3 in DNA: TGTGCCTGGGAAACAGGGGCTGGGAACACTGAAGCTTTCTTT.